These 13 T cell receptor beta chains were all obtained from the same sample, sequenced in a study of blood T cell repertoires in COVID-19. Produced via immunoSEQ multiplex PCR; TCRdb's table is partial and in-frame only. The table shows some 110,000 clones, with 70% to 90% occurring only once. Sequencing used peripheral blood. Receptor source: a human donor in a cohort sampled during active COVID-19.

The CDR3 here is CASSTTAPGSYNEQFF. The DNA of the CDR3 is TGCGCCAGCAGCACCACGGCGCCGGGCTCCTACAATGAGCAGTTCTTC. This chain uses TRBV5-1 with TRBJ2-1, with D unclear. Trimming cost V 4 bases and J 0 bases, with 14 bases left between them. Germline CDR1 SGHRS, CDR2 YFSETQ. This CDR3 comprises 16 residues.

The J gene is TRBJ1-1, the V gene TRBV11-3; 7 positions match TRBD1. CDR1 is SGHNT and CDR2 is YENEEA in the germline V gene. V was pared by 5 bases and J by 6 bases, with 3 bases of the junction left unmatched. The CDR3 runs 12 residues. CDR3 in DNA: TGTGCCAGCAGCACAGGGGTTGCTGAAGCTTTCTTT. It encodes CASSTGVAEAFF.

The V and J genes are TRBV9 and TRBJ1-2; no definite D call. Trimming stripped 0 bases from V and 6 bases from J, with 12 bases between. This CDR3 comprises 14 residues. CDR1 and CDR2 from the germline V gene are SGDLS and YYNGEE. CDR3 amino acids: CASSVEGHGDGYTF. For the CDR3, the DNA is TGTGCCAGCAGCGTAGAAGGCCACGGAGATGGCTACACCTTC. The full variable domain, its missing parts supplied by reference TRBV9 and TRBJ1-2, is DSGVTQTPKHLITATGQRVTLRCSPRSGDLSVYWYQQSLDQGLQFLIQYYNGEERAKGNILERFSAQQFPDLHSELNLSSLELGDSALYFCASSVEGHGDGYTFGSGTRLTVV.

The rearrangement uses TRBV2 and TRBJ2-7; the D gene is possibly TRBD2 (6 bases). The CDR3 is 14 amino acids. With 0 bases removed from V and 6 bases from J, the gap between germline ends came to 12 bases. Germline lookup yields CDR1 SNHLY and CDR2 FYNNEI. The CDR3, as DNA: TGTGCCAGCAGTGAAGCGGGTTGGAGGGTCGAGCAGTACTTC. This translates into CASSEAGWRVEQYF.

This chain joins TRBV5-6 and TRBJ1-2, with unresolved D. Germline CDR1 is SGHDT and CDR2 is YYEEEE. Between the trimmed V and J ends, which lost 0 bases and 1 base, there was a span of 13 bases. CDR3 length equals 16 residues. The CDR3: CASSLGYGRNNYGYTF. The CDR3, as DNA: TGTGCCAGCAGCTTGGGTTATGGCAGGAATAACTATGGCTACACCTTC.

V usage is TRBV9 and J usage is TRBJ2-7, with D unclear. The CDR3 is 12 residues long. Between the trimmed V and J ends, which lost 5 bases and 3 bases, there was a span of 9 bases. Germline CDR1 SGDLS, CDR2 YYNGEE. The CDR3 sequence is CASSPNFYEQYF. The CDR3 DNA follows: TGTGCCAGCAGTCCCAATTTCTACGAGCAGTACTTC.

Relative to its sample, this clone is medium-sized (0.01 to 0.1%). This chain's CDR3 is CASSPPTSGGANEQFF. CDR3 coding DNA: TGTGCCAGCAGCCCTCCGACTAGCGGGGGGGCAAATGAGCAGTTCTTC. The V and J genes are TRBV7-9 and TRBJ2-1; the match to TRBD2 covers 14 bases. CDR1 is SEHNR and CDR2 is FQNEAQ in the germline V gene (reference sequence). This CDR3 has 16 residues. V lost 5 bases to trimming and J lost 7 bases; unmatched junction nucleotides: 7.

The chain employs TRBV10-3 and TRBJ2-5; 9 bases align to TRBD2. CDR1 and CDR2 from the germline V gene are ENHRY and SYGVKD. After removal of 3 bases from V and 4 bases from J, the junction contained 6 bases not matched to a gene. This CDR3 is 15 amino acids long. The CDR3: CAISDMAGGRETQYF. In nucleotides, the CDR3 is TGTGCCATCAGTGATATGGCGGGGGGGCGAGAGACCCAGTACTTC.

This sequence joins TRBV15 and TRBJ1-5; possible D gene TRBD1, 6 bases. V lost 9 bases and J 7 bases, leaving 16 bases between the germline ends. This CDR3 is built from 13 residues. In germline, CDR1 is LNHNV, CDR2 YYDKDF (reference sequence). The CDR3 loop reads CATTTGRGQPQHF. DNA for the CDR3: TGTGCCACTACAACAGGGCGGGGGCAGCCCCAGCATTTT.

The CDR3 sequence: CASSAGGAGANVLTF. The CDR3 nucleotides are TGTGCCAGCAGCGCAGGGGGCGCTGGGGCCAACGTCCTGACTTTC. J is TRBJ2-6 and V is TRBV7-3; TRBD1 agrees at 8 bases. Germline loops: CDR1 SGHTA, CDR2 FQGTGA. This CDR3 has 15 residues. The V segment lost 5 bases and the J segment 2 bases; nucleotides outside the gene matches: 2.

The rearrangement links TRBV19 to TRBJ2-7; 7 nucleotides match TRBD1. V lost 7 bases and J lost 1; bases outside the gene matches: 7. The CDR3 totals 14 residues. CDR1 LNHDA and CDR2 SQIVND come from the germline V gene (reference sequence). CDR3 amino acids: CASKQGYNSYEQYF. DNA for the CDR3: TGTGCCAGTAAACAGGGGTATAATTCCTACGAGCAGTACTTC.

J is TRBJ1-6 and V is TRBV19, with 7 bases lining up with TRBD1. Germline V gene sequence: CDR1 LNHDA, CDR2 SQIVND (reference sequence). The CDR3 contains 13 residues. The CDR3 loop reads CASEEQGGSPLHF. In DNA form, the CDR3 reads TGTGCTTCAGAGGAGCAGGGGGGTTCACCCCTCCACTTT.

The CDR3 reads CASSLPRGQLNTEAFF. The CDR3 DNA follows: TGCGCCAGCAGCCTACCACGGGGACAGTTGAACACTGAAGCTTTCTTT. The chain couples TRBV4-1 to TRBJ1-1; 7 bases are a match to TRBD1. Germline V gene sequence: CDR1 MGHRA, CDR2 YSYEKL. The CDR3 length is 16 residues. Unmatched junction bases numbered 8, after V lost 4 bases and J lost 0 bases.